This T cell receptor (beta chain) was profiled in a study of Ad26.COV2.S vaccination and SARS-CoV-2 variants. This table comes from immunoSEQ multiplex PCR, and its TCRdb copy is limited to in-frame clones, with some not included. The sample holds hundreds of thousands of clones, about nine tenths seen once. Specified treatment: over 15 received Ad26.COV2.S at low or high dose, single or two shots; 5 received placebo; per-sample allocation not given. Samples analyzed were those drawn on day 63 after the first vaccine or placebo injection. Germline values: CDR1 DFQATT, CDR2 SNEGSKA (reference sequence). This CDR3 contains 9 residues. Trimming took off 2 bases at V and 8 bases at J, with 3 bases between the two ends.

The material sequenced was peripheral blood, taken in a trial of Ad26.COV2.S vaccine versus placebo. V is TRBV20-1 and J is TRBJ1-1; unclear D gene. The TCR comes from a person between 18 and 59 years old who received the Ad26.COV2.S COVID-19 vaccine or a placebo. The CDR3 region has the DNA TGCAGTGCTAGAAGGGAAGCTTTCTTT. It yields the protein CSARREAFF.